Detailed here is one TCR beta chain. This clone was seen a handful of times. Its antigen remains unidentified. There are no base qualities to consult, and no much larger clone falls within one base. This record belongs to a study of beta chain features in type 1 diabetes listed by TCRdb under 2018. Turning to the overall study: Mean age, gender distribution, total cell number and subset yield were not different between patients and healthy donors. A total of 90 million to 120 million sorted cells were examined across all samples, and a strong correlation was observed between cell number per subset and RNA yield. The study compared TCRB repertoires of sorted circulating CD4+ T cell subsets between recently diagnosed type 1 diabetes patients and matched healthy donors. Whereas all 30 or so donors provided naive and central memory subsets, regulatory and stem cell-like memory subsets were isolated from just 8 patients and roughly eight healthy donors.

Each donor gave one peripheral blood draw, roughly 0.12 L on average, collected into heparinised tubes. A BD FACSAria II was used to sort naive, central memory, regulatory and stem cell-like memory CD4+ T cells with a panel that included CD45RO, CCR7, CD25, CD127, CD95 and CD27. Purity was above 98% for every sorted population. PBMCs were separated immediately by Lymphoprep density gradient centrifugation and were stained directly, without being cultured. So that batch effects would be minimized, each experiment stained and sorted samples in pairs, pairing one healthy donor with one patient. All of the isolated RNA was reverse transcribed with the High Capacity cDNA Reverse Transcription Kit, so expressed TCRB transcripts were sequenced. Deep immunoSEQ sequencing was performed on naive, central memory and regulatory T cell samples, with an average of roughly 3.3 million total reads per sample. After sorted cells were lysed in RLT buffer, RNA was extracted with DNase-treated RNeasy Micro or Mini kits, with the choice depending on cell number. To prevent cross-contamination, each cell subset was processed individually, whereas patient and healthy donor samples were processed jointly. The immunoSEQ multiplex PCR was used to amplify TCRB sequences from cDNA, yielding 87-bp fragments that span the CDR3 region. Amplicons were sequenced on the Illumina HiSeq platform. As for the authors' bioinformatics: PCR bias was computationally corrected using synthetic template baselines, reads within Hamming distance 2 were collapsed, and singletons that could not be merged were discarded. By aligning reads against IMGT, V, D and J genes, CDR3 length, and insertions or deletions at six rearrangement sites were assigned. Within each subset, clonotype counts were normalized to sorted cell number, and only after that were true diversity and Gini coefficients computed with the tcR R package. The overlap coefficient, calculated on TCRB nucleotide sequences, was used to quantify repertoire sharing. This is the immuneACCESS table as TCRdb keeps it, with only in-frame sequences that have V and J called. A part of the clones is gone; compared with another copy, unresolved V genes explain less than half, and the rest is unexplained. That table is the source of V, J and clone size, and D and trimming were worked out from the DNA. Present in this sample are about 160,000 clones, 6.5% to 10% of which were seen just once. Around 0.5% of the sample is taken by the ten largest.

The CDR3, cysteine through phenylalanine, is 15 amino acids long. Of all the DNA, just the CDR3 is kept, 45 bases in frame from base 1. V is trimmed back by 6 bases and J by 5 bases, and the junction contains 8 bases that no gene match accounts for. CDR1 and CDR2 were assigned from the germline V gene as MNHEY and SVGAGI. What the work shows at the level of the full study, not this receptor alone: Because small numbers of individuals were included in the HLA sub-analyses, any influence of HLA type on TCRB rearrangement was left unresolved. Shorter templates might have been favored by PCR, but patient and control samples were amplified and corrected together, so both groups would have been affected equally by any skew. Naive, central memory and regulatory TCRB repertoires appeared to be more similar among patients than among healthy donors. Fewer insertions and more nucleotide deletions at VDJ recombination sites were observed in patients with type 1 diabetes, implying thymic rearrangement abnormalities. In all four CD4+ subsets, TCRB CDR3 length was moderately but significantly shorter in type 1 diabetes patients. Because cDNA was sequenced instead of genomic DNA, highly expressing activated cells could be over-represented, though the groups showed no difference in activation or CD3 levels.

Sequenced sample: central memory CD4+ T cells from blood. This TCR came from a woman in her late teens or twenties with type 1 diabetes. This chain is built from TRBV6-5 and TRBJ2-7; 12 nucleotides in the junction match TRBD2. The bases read TGTGCCAGCAGCTCTAGACTAGCGGGAGAACACGAGCAGTACTTC. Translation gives CASSSRLAGEHEQYF.